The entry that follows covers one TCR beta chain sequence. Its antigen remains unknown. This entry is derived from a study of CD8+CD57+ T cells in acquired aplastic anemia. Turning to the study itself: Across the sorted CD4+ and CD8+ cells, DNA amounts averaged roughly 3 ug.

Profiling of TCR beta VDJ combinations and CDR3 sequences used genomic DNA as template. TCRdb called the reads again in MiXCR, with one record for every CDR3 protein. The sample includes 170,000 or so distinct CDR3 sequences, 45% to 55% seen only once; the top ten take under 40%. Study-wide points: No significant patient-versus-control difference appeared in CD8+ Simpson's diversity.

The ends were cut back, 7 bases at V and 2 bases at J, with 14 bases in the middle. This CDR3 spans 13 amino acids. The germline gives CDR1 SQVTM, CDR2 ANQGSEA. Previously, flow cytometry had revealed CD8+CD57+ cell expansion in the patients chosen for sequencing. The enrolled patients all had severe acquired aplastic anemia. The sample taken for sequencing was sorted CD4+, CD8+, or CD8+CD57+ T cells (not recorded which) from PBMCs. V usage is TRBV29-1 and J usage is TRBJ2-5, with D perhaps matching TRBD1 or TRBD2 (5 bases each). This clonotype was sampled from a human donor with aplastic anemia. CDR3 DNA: TGCAGCGCGGGGACGGCGAGACAAGAGACCCAGTACTTC. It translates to CSAGTARQETQYF.